The 27 T cell receptor beta chains below were found in one sample sequenced in a study of early T cells in non-severe SARS-CoV-2 infection. TCRdb re-called the 5' RACE reads through MiXCR, storing one row per CDR3 protein. The table shows 20,000 to 25,000 distinct CDR3 sequences, with about 4.5% occurring only once. Sequences were obtained from whole blood. These receptors were obtained from an adult who was a healthcare worker with PCR-confirmed SARS-CoV-2 infection or an uninfected control (not recorded which).

This clonotype was seen ten or more times. The chain is built from TRBV18 and TRBJ2-7; 9 nucleotides line up with TRBD1. J was trimmed by 5 bases and V by 3 bases; bases with no gene match: 8. This CDR3 is 15 amino acids long. Germline lookup yields CDR1 KGHSH and CDR2 LQKENI. DNA of the CDR3: TGTGCCAGCTCACCCGGGACAGGGTTGGTGCACGAGCAGTACTTC. Translated, it gives CASSPGTGLVHEQYF.

This clonotype was found many times. The V call is TRBV28, the J call TRBJ2-7, with D possibly being TRBD2 (6 bases). Trimming pared 6 bases from V and 4 bases from J, leaving 19 bases between. The CDR3 runs 15 residues. Germline V CDR1 and CDR2: MDHEN, SYDVKM. CDR3 DNA: TGTGCCAGCAGCCCTCAGCGGGCATCAAAATACGAGCAGTACTTC. Encoded protein: CASSPQRASKYEQYF.

The sample holds many counts of this clonotype. The rearrangement joins TRBV6-2 or TRBV6-3 to TRBJ1-1; tentative D call: TRBD1 (5 bases). The CDR3 length is 15 residues. Per germline, CDR1 MNHEY and CDR2 SVGEGT. V gave up 6 bases and J gave up 1 base, with 15 bases separating them. The CDR3 DNA reads as TGTGCCAGCAGCAGGCAGGGAGGGAAGAACACTGAAGCTTTCTTT. It is translated as CASSRQGGKNTEAFF.

This clonotype was observed a few times. The chain carries TRBV29-1 and TRBJ2-7; 10 positions agree with TRBD1. Trimming at V came to 7 bases and at J to 0 bases, leaving 12 bases not matched to a gene. Germline assignment: CDR1 SQVTM and CDR2 ANQGSEA. The length of the CDR3 is 16 residues. The CDR3 loop reads CSGSGTGARGSYEQYF. The CDR3 DNA sequence: TGCAGCGGATCCGGGACAGGGGCCAGAGGCTCCTACGAGCAGTACTTC.

This clonotype was counted only a few times. CDR3 amino acids: CSAVGQGMTKNIQYF. The CDR3 coding sequence is TGCAGTGCCGTCGGACAGGGCATGACCAAAAACATTCAGTACTTC. This chain joins TRBV20-1 and TRBJ2-4; the match to TRBD1 covers 8 bases. V trimming: 6 bases; J trimming: 2 bases; junction bases outside the gene matches: 9. Germline V CDR1 and CDR2: DFQATT, SNEGSKA (reference sequence). The CDR3 sequence is 15 residues long.

At least ten counts were recorded for this clonotype. V usage is TRBV4-2 and J usage is TRBJ2-1; 7 bases are a match to TRBD2. The CDR3 consists of 20 residues. Trimming removed 2 bases from V and 8 bases from J; junction bases left unmatched: 24. Germline values: CDR1 LGHNA, CDR2 YNFKEQ. The CDR3 is CASSQFDQVPRGGSRDEQFF. The CDR3 DNA sequence: TGTGCCAGCAGCCAATTCGACCAGGTACCGCGGGGCGGGAGTCGGGATGAGCAGTTCTTC.

This clonotype was recorded many times. CDR3: CSATTGGAYEQYF. As DNA, the CDR3 is TGCAGTGCAACCACAGGGGGGGCCTACGAGCAGTACTTC. The gene calls are TRBV20-1 and TRBJ2-7; possible D gene TRBD1, 8 bases. Germline loops: CDR1 DFQATT, CDR2 SNEGSKA (reference sequence). This CDR3 comprises 13 residues. V gave up 6 bases and J gave up 2 bases, with 14 bases separating them.

This clonotype was observed many times. The chain is built from TRBV5-6 and TRBJ2-1; a weak D match, TRBD1 (6 bases). The CDR3 runs 13 residues. CDR1 and CDR2 from the germline V gene are SGHDT and YYEEEE. V gave up 3 bases and J gave up 8 bases, with 12 bases separating them. The CDR3 here is CASSSQGFYEQFF. The CDR3 nucleotides are TGTGCCAGCAGCTCACAGGGTTTCTATGAGCAGTTCTTC.

This clonotype was seen many times. The V and J genes are TRBV3-1 and TRBJ2-7; no clear D gene. Trimming cost V 5 bases and J 3 bases, with 11 bases left between them. Germline V gene sequence: CDR1 LGHDT, CDR2 YNNKEL (reference sequence). The CDR3 runs 13 residues. CDR3 DNA sequence: TGTGCCAGCAGCTCCATTGGGCTCTACGAGCAGTACTTC. Translating gives CASSSIGLYEQYF.

The chain carries TRBV6-5 and TRBJ2-5; TRBD2 agrees at 9 bases. The germline V gene has CDR1 MNHEY and CDR2 SVGAGI. The junction had 12 bases not matched to a gene; V was cut back by 10 bases and J by 6 bases. This CDR3 is built from 14 residues. This CDR3 is CANTPVAGGKTQYF. DNA of the CDR3: TGTGCCAATACCCCCGTGGCGGGAGGGAAGACCCAGTACTTC.

This clonotype was seen many times. V is TRBV4-3 and J is TRBJ2-1; 8 bases map to TRBD2. The germline CDR1 and CDR2 sequences are LGHNA and YSLEER. This CDR3 contains 16 residues. The J segment lost 4 bases and the V segment lost 0 bases, leaving 5 bases of the junction unmatched. CDR3 amino acids: CASSQDPGGPYNEQFF. CDR3 coding DNA: TGCGCCAGCAGCCAAGATCCGGGAGGGCCTTACAATGAGCAGTTCTTC.

This clonotype was seen ten or more times. The chain combines TRBV25-1 with TRBJ1-5; maybe TRBD1 (6 bases). This CDR3 is 13 amino acids long. The germline V gene encodes CDR1 MGHDK and CDR2 SYGVNS. V lost 8 bases and J 1 base, leaving 9 bases between the germline ends. The CDR3 DNA sequence: TGTGCCAGCGCCGGGGGCAGCAATCAGCCCCAGCATTTT. Its translation: CASAGGSNQPQHF.

This clonotype was found a few times. The chain links TRBV5-1 to TRBJ2-2; D not certain. Deletions cut 4 bases from V and 7 bases from J, with 8 bases between. This CDR3 is built from 12 residues. The germline CDR1 and CDR2 sequences are SGHRS and YFSETQ. The CDR3 nucleotides read TGCGCCAGCAGCCCCTTTCACGGGGAGCTGTTTTTT. It translates to CASSPFHGELFF.

This clonotype was picked up many times. The chain links TRBV4-3 to TRBJ2-3, with 7 bases that match TRBD1. V trimming: 0 bases; J trimming: 0 bases; junction bases outside the gene matches: 6. The CDR3 is made up of 17 amino acids. Germline assignment: CDR1 LGHNA and CDR2 YSLEER. The DNA of the CDR3 is TGCGCCAGCAGCCAAGACCCGGGACAGAGAAGCACAGATACGCAGTATTTT. Residues: CASSQDPGQRSTDTQYF.

This clonotype appeared many times. This chain joins TRBV12-3 or TRBV12-4 and TRBJ1-1; D is ambiguous. V was shortened by 3 bases and J by 1 base, with 6 bases between the two germline ends. The CDR3 covers 13 residues. CDR3 sequence: CASSLDGNTEAFF. CDR3 DNA: TGTGCCAGCAGTTTGGATGGGAACACTGAAGCTTTCTTT.

The chain couples TRBV7-9 to TRBJ1-1, with TRBD1 identical over 9 bases. Trimming took 5 bases from V and 4 from J; bases not matched to a gene: 5. The germline V gene encodes CDR1 SEHNR and CDR2 FQNEAQ (reference sequence). CDR3 size: 14 residues. CDR3 amino acids: CASSTDRGRTEAFF. CDR3 DNA: TGTGCCAGCAGCACGGACAGGGGCCGCACTGAAGCTTTCTTT.

This clonotype was detected many times. The chain combines TRBV7-2 with TRBJ2-1; D is uncertain. The CDR3 loop spans 13 amino acids. In germline, CDR1 is SGHTA, CDR2 FQGNSA. Deletions cut 1 base from V and 9 bases from J, with 10 bases between. The CDR3 loop reads CASSLVGLGEQFF. CDR3 in DNA: TGTGCCAGCAGCTTAGTAGGGTTAGGTGAGCAGTTCTTC.

This clonotype has ten or more counts. The rearrangement uses TRBV27 and TRBJ2-1; 11 bases agree with TRBD2. Germline V gene sequence: CDR1 MNHEY, CDR2 SMNVEV (reference sequence). V lost 5 bases and J lost 9; bases outside the gene matches: 9. This CDR3 has 15 residues. The CDR3, as DNA: TGTGCCAGCAGTGTAACTAGCGGGAGCCAGGGTGAGCAGTTCTTC. It yields the protein CASSVTSGSQGEQFF.

As to this clonotype: At one end, the junction sequence differs from germline, possibly due to a read error. The genes are TRBV29-1 and TRBJ1-2; no firm D call. There are 12 residues in the CDR3. Germline CDR1 is SQVTM and CDR2 is ANQGSEA. The CDR3 is CSVEDYDPPAAF. DNA for the CDR3: TGCAGCGTTGAAGATTATGACCCGCCGGCTGCCTTC.

The sample holds many counts of this clonotype. The DNA of the CDR3 is TGTGCCAGCAGCTTAACTAGGGGTACCTACAATGAGCAGTTCTTC. This gives the protein CASSLTRGTYNEQFF. The rearrangement links TRBV11-3 to TRBJ2-1; the D call may be TRBD1 or TRBD2 (5 bases each). The V and J ends lost 2 bases and 2 bases respectively, with 10 bases between them. This CDR3 contains 15 residues. Looked up from germline, CDR1 is SGHNT and CDR2 is YENEEA. The full variable domain, with the rest looked up from reference TRBV11-3 and TRBJ2-1, is EAGVVQSPRYKIIEKKQPVAFWCNPISGHNTLYWYLQNLGQGPELLIRYENEEAVDDSQLPKDRFSAERLKGVDSTLKIQPAELGDSAVYLCASSLTRGTYNEQFFGPGTRLTVL.

This clonotype has a count of ten or more. The chain has TRBV7-2 and TRBJ2-1; D gene ambiguous. The V end lost 5 bases, the J end lost 0 bases, and 11 bases lay between the germline ends. This CDR3 is 15 amino acids long. CDR1 and CDR2 from the germline V gene are SGHTA and FQGNSA. CDR3 in amino acids: CASSVYLGSYNEQFF. The CDR3, as DNA: TGTGCCAGCAGCGTGTACCTGGGCTCCTACAATGAGCAGTTCTTC.

This clonotype was seen ten or more times. The J gene is TRBJ2-2, the V gene TRBV11-2; D is unresolved. Germline CDR1 reads SGHAT; CDR2 reads FQNNGV. V shed 3 bases and J shed 6 bases, with 5 bases lying between them. The CDR3 loop spans 12 amino acids. The CDR3 here is CASSFSAGELFF. The CDR3 DNA sequence: TGTGCCAGCAGCTTTTCGGCCGGGGAGCTGTTTTTT.

At least ten counts were recorded for this clonotype. The chain joins TRBV2 to TRBJ1-5, with D possibly matching TRBD1 (6 bases). Trimming took off 3 bases at V and 0 bases at J, with 9 bases between the two ends. This CDR3 comprises 15 residues. Germline V gives CDR1 SNHLY, CDR2 FYNNEI. CDR3 coding DNA: TGTGCCAGCAGTGAGAAGGGACATAGCAATCAGCCCCAGCATTTT. Translated, it gives CASSEKGHSNQPQHF.

This clonotype was detected many times. The chain is built from TRBV4-3 and TRBJ2-5; the match to TRBD2 covers 7 bases. CDR3 size: 13 residues. Per the germline V gene, CDR1 is LGHNA and CDR2 is YSLEER. The V segment lost 4 bases and the J segment 2 bases; nucleotides outside the gene matches: 1. As DNA, the CDR3 is TGCGCCAGCAGCCGGACTAGGCAAGAGACCCAGTACTTC. Amino acids: CASSRTRQETQYF.

This clonotype was seen at least ten times. The J gene is TRBJ2-2, the V gene TRBV4-3; 8 bases align to TRBD2. With 0 bases clipped from V and 0 bases from J, the junction kept 3 bases outside the gene matches. This CDR3 has 17 residues. Germline lookup yields CDR1 LGHNA and CDR2 YSLEER. CDR3 region: CASSQDLAGTNTGELFF. CDR3 coding DNA: TGCGCCAGCAGCCAAGACCTAGCGGGTACGAACACCGGGGAGCTGTTTTTT.

This clonotype was counted many times. This chain connects TRBV20-1 to TRBJ2-7, with TRBD2 matching 11 bases. V shed 2 bases and J 4 bases; nucleotides not matched to a gene: 1. The germline V gene has CDR1 DFQATT and CDR2 SNEGSKA (reference sequence). This CDR3 has 13 residues. The CDR3 region is CSARPSGGYEQYF. The CDR3 nucleotides are TGCAGTGCTAGACCTAGCGGGGGGTACGAGCAGTACTTC.

This clonotype was observed many times. V and J are TRBV11-2 and TRBJ2-7; TRBD1 or TRBD2 may be the D gene (6 bases each). Trimming cost V 2 bases and J 5 bases, with 16 bases left between them. The germline V gene encodes CDR1 SGHAT and CDR2 FQNNGV. The CDR3 spans 15 residues. The CDR3 region is CASSLFNTGRNEQYF. The CDR3 DNA is TGTGCCAGCAGCTTATTCAACACAGGGAGGAACGAGCAGTACTTC.